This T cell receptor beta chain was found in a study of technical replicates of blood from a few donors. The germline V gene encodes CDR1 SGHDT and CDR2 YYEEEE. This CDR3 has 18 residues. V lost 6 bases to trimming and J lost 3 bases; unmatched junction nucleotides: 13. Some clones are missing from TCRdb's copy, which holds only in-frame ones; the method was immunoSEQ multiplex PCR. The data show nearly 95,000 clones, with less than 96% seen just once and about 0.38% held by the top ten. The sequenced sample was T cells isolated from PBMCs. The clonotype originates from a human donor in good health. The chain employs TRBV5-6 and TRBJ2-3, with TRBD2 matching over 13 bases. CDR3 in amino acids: CASTHGLAGEVGTDTQYF. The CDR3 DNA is TGTGCCAGCACTCACGGACTAGCGGGAGAGGTAGGAACAGATACGCAGTATTTT.